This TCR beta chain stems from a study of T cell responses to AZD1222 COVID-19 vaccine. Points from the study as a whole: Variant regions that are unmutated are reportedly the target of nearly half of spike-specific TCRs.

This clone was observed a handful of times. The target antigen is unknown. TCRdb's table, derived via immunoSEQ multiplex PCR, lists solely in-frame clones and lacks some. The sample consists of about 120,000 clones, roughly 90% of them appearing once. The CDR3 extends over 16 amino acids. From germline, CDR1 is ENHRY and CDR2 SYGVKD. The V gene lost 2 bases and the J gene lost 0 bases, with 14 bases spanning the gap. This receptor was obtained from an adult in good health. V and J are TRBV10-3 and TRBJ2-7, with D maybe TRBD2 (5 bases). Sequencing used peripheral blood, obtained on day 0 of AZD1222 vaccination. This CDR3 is CAISEGFEGLSYEQYF. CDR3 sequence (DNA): TGTGCCATCAGTGAGGGTTTTGAGGGCCTCTCCTACGAGCAGTACTTC.